This TCR beta chain was recovered during a study of cytomegalovirus exposure and HLA in healthy donors (dated by TCRdb to about 2017). About the full investigation: An earlier analysis of several hundred of the donors reported approximately 270 Gb of sequence data and 100 million to 140 million unique TCR beta sequences from approximately 180 million T cells. Among the approximately 430 genotyped donors, 75% to 90% belonged to the genetic ancestry cluster associated with self-reported Caucasian donors. To predict cytomegalovirus infection status, the study combined high-throughput TCR immunosequencing, statistical association of individual TCRs with disease status, and machine learning. The later analysis used no new phenotypic data to find candidate immune exposures, relying instead on TCR beta sequences and their occurrence across donors. The study used immunosequencing to profile the T cell repertoires of several hundred subjects and linked those repertoires to cytomegalovirus serostatus. Genome-wide SNP genotypes for about 60% of the roughly 670 donors were used in a later genetic analysis, which treated that subset as a discovery cohort. Because of strong linkage in the cohort, four to six DR-DQ haplotypes were treated as single units for association and clustering. Every discovery cohort repertoire had been produced on one sequencing platform. Both class I and class II loci were covered by HLA typing, at four-digit resolution. An early release that covered 500 to 800 HLA-typed donors contained around 300 gigabases of sequencing data and about 84 million unique TCR sequences. Among about 360 genotyped donors of the cohort, an average of around 240,000 unique TCR beta nucleotide sequences were sequenced per donor, roughly 18% of them non-productive. Donor age, sex, ethnicity and CMV serostatus were collected together with the repertoire data. The number of donors typed differed by locus, with roughly 620-630 for A, B, C, DRB1 and DQB1, more than 500 for DQA1, approximately 570 for DPA1, and over 400 for DPB1. A later analysis re-examined previously published TCR beta repertoires from 600 to 700 donors and added high-resolution HLA genotyping to investigate patterns of TCR occurrence. A separate validation cohort of about 110 different subjects was used in addition to the 666-subject first cohort. To decide whether each TCR beta V gene segment behaved as functional or pseudogenic, an earlier analysis of some 600 of the donors relied on high-throughput TCR beta sequencing. The study aimed to test whether cataloging public T cell receptors could reveal signatures of past pathogen exposure.

Libraries were prepared through the immunoSEQ multiplex PCR assay. The multiplex PCR relied on a mix of 60 forward primers for TCR Vbeta segments and 13 reverse primers for TCR Jbeta segments. A multiplex PCR assay on genomic DNA amplified the CDR3 region of rearranged TCR beta genes. The amplified TCR beta libraries were sequenced on the Illumina HiSeq System as 87-base-pair reads. Regarding the original processing steps: A later analysis tallied 75 million to 95 million unique TCR beta chains across the approximately 670 repertoires, and about 10 million of those chains were shared by two or more donors. To remove PCR and sequencing errors, raw reads were error-corrected and collapsed into unique sequences using a nearest-neighbor algorithm that merged closely related sequences. CDR3 sequences were aligned to IMGT reference sequences to assign V, D and J gene segments. For a sequence to be retained, a match of at least six nucleotides to both a V gene segment and a J gene segment was required. A rearrangement counted as productive if the CDR3 had no stop codons and remained in frame with V and J, and every other rearrangement counted as non-productive. CDR3 was defined by IMGT convention, running from the second conserved V-encoded cysteine to the conserved J-encoded phenylalanine. Sequences without an unambiguous match to a single V gene segment were excluded from the earlier analysis of about 600 of the donors. An earlier analysis of about 590 of the donors classified V segments as functional when productive rearrangements were above 56.7% and as segregating when the standard deviation between donors was above 5%. A statistical classification framework was built for diagnosing cytomegalovirus status from the catalog of TCR beta chain sequences. In a later analysis, TCR nucleotide sequences were compared against IMGT/GENE-DB human TR gene sequences so that V and J genes could be assigned. Using the TCRdist pipeline, a later analysis assigned CDR3 sequences along with most-parsimonious VDJ recombination scenarios. In a later analysis, each TCR beta chain was defined by its CDR3 amino acid sequence together with its V-gene family, and reads without a unique V-gene family were excluded. To address suspected cross-contamination and a sequencing artifact, a later analysis removed over 500 highly shared, low-generation-probability nucleotide sequences. In a later analysis, a clonal expansion index was calculated for each public chain from normalized within-repertoire ranks of inferred template counts. Generation probabilities in a later analysis came from a VDJ recombination model fitted to out-of-frame rearrangements, and those results were checked against IGoR. A later analysis scored TCR-TCR, TCR-HLA and TCR-CMV co-occurrence with hypergeometric tests, applying a repertoire-size bias correction to TCR pairs. To estimate false discovery rates, a later analysis permuted the HLA or CMV assignments 20 times. In a later analysis, co-occurring TCRs were grouped using DBSCAN, with TCRdist sequence similarity added in when clustering inside HLA-allele-positive subsets. Repertoires with fewer than 30,000 or more than 120,000 public chains, plus five repertoires with anomalous nucleotide sharing, were excluded from co-occurrence clustering. What TCRdb holds here is the immuneACCESS table cut down to in-frame rearrangements. Part of the clones is not present; checked against another copy, under half of the missing clones reflect an unresolved V gene, and the others are unexplained. D and trimming were read from the DNA, whereas the V and J calls and clone size are those reported in that table. The sample table contains more than 90,000 clones; only one count was recorded for 76% of them. About 2% of the sample is in the top ten clones.

Results the study describes overall, beyond this receptor: A cluster of highly shared sequence variants was judged likely to be a technical artifact of the sequencing pipeline. Because the 87-base-pair reads could not distinguish some IMGT-functional V segments, including TRBV6-2 and TRBV6-3, those segments were excluded. In a later analysis, the rate of TCR association differed among HLA loci, with DRB1 alleles having the most associated TCRs and HLA-C alleles having the fewest. Compared with equally common non-associated chains, HLA-associated TCR beta chains in a later analysis were more clonally expanded and had lower generation probabilities. Sequencing depth was assumed to be roughly uniform across donors in the presence/absence analyses, though that assumption may not hold. According to a later analysis, parvovirus B19, influenza, CMV and Epstein-Barr virus appeared linked to several top co-occurrence clusters. A few of the identified cytomegalovirus-associated TCR beta chains were confirmed in vitro to be specific for cytomegalovirus antigens. Correlated functional status among segregating V segments might reflect linkage disequilibrium, but an unknown experimental factor could not be ruled out. In a later genetic analysis, fewer N-insertions in productive TCRs were reported among donors in an Asian-associated ancestry cluster than the roughly 700-donor mean. It was suggested by the authors that the approach could potentially be generalized to other disease states and immunological phenotypes. The classifier was reported to diagnose cytomegalovirus status with high specificity and sensitivity in both the original and validation cohorts. A further reported finding was that TCR beta sequences accurately predicted the HLA-A and HLA-B alleles for most subjects in the first cohort. Only TCR beta chains were sequenced in this cohort, and the absence of alpha or paired-chain data limited detectable features. Most CMV-associated TCR beta chains appeared to be HLA-restricted in a later analysis, and the HLA associations seemed to be driven largely by CMV exposure. Approximately 16 rarely observed V segments, including chromosome 9 orphons, were excluded from the earlier analysis of approximately 500 of the donors because counts were too low. When HLA alleles, especially DR and DQ, strongly co-occurred, attributing TCR associations to individual alleles was difficult. For the cohort, immune exposure information was limited to CMV serostatus. A total of roughly 160 TCR beta chains were listed by the study as associated with cytomegalovirus. Broadly in line with IMGT annotations, most TCR beta V segments showed up in productive rearrangements about 90% or about 30% of the time in an earlier analysis of several hundred of the donors. At a false discovery rate of 0.05, a later analysis linked some 17,000 TCR beta sequences to specific HLA alleles. In a later genetic analysis, a missense DCLRE1C variant was associated with V-gene and J-gene trimming of TCR beta chains, and the association was replicated in an independent cohort. While some public TCRs were present in many individuals, most TCR sequences turned up only very rarely across donors. Because some donors lacked HLA typing at each locus, the association tests relied only on the typed subset.

CDR1 and CDR2 are read off the germline V gene as MNHNS and SASEGT. Trimming takes 5 bases from V and 1 base from J, and the germline ends sit 14 bases apart. Reading from cysteine to phenylalanine, the CDR3 counts 15 amino acids. Kept here is only the CDR3 DNA, which spans 45 bases and is read in frame from base 1. With respect to this clone: What antigen it recognizes has not been identified. No much larger clonotype is one base removed from it; base qualities were not supplied.

The cohort was made up of about 670 healthy bone marrow donors. Cohort members were all nominally healthy when sampled, although unrecorded immune exposures were likely present. The donor tested CMV seronegative, placing the donor among the 350 to 400 seronegative members of the cohort. A peripheral blood sample was collected from each donor, and TCR beta sequencing was performed on peripheral blood mononuclear cells. The Qiagen DNeasy Blood Extraction Kit was used to extract genomic DNA from the blood cell samples. This clonotype originated in a man aged 40-50 years in good health and CMV-seronegative. The V and J segments used are TRBV6-1 and TRBJ1-1, and the D gene may be TRBD1, 5 bases matching. Sequencing used PBMCs. The CDR3 corresponds to CASSKTDPRNTEAFF. The bases read TGTGCCAGCAGTAAGACAGACCCAAGGAACACTGAAGCTTTCTTT.